This TCR beta chain was sequenced in a study of blood T cell repertoires in COVID-19. Study in general: COVID-19 samples from acute and convalescent phases originated in the United States, Italy and Spain.

Trimming left V 0 bases short and J 14 bases short, with 17 bases between. Germline loops: CDR1 LGHNA, CDR2 YNFKEQ. The CDR3 covers 15 residues. Libraries were prepared by immunoSEQ multiplex PCR; TCRdb keeps only in-frame clonotypes and omits some of them. The data hold roughly 410,000 clones, with more than 70% observed a single time. In Seattle, patients joined the study during active infection and were tracked longitudinally. Sequenced sample: peripheral blood. This sequence was found in a woman aged 60-70 years with COVID-19, enrolled during active disease. The chain combines TRBV4-2 with TRBJ1-6, with a tentative D call TRBD1 (6 bases). CDR3 region: CASSQDSQGGSALHF. Written as DNA, the CDR3 is TGTGCCAGCAGCCAAGATTCACAGGGAGGGTCAGCCCTCCACTTT.